These T cell receptor beta chains were read from a single sample in a study of neurological immune-mediated disorders. TCRdb recomputed calls from the 5' RACE reads with MiXCR, one row per CDR3 protein. The sample consists of 40,000 to 55,000 distinct CDR3 sequences, 10% of them appearing once. Material: PBMCs. These receptors all stem from a woman in her forties with HTLV-1-associated myelopathy (HAM/TSP). Each CDR3 is given with its conserved first and last residue. D genes are given only for firm matches. A clone size is listed for some rows: how often the clone was seen (once, few, many), or a class if it is expanded.

v_gene,abundance,d_gene,j_gene,CDR3nt,CDR3aa
TRBV20-1,many,.,TRBJ1-1,TGCAGTGCTAACAGGGAGTCGAACACTGAAGCTTTCTTT,CSANRESNTEAFF
TRBV4-1,many,.,TRBJ2-7,TGCGCCAGCAGCCACAACCCCCCAGGGCAGGACGAGCAGTACTTC,CASSHNPPGQDEQYF
TRBV20-1,many,TRBD1,TRBJ2-1,TGCAGTGCTAACAGGGGGGTCTACAATGAGCAGTTCTTC,CSANRGVYNEQFF
TRBV7-7,many,TRBD2,TRBJ2-3,TGTGCCAGCAGCTTAGAACTAGCGGGGAGCACAGATACGCAGTATTTT,CASSLELAGSTDTQYF
TRBV7-9,many,TRBD2,TRBJ2-1,TGTGCCAGCAGCTTCGGGGGGGCTGATGAGCAGTTCTTC,CASSFGGADEQFF
TRBV5-6,many,.,TRBJ2-3,TGTGCCAGCAGCTTGGTTGGTAGCGGCTTCACAGATACGCAGTATTTT,CASSLVGSGFTDTQYF
TRBV7-2,many,.,TRBJ1-3,TGTGCCAGCAGCCCCAACTCGGCGAGCTCTGGAAACACCATATATTTT,CASSPNSASSGNTIYF
TRBV7-2,many,.,TRBJ2-6,TGTGCCAGCAGCTCCACGACAGGGGCCAACGTCCTGACTTTC,CASSSTTGANVLTF
TRBV30,.,.,TRBJ2-3,TGTGCCTGGAGTGCTCCTACAGATACGCAGTATTTT,CAWSAPTDTQYF
TRBV20-1,many,.,TRBJ2-3,TGCAGTGCTAGAGATCGGGGGTTCACAGATACGCAGTATTTT,CSARDRGFTDTQYF
TRBV6-5,many,TRBD2,TRBJ2-2,TGTGCCAGCAGTTATGATGGGGAGCGGGGTTACACCGGGGAGCTGTTTTTT,CASSYDGERGYTGELFF
TRBV30,few,.,TRBJ1-4,TGTGCCTGGGAACCAGGGAAAGTTGAAAAACTGTTTTTT,CAWEPGKVEKLFF
TRBV7-2,many,TRBD2,TRBJ2-3,TGTGCCAGCAGTAGCCGGACTAGCGGGGCCACAGATACGCAGTATTTT,CASSSRTSGATDTQYF
TRBV5-1,many,.,TRBJ2-3,TGCGCCAGCAGCCGCCGTTCTAGCACAGATACGCAGTATTTT,CASSRRSSTDTQYF
TRBV4-3,many,.,TRBJ2-5,TGCGCCAGCAGCCAAGGCCCCGAAGAGACCCAGTACTTC,CASSQGPEETQYF
TRBV5-1,many,TRBD1,TRBJ2-5,TGCGCCAGCAGCTTCGGGACAGCACAAGAGACCCAGTACTTC,CASSFGTAQETQYF
TRBV4-1,.,.,TRBJ2-2,TGCGCCAGCAGCCAAGGATGGCACACCGGGGAGCTGTTTTTT,CASSQGWHTGELFF
TRBV12-3/TRBV12-4,many,.,TRBJ2-7,TGTGCCAGCAGTGTCCTTGGGGGCGGGAGCTACGAGCAGTACTTC,CASSVLGGGSYEQYF
TRBV27,many,.,TRBJ2-7,TGTGCCAGCAGTTTATGGGGCCCCTACGAGCAGTACTTC,CASSLWGPYEQYF
TRBV3-1,many,.,TRBJ2-7,TGTGCCAGCAGCCAATCCGGACTTCTCTACGAGCAGTACTTC,CASSQSGLLYEQYF
TRBV2,many,TRBD1,TRBJ1-2,TGTGCCAGTAAAGACAGGGGGCAGAGAGATGGCTACACCTTC,CASKDRGQRDGYTF
TRBV28,many,.,TRBJ2-1,TGTGCCAGCAGTTTATCATGGAGGGAGCAGTTCTTC,CASSLSWREQFF
TRBV3-1,many,TRBD2,TRBJ2-6,TGTGCCAGCAGCCAGCACCCTCTAGCGGGGGCTGGGGCCAACGTCCTGACTTTC,CASSQHPLAGAGANVLTF